These 25 T cell receptor beta chains share one sample of origin, sequenced in a study of T cell responses to AZD1222 COVID-19 vaccine. Clones were sequenced by immunoSEQ multiplex PCR, and TCRdb holds only the in-frame ones, with some missing. The table shows some 200,000 clones, with 90% to 95% occurring only once. The starting material was peripheral blood, obtained 28 days after the second dose of the MenACWY control vaccine. The source is an adult who received the MenACWY meningococcal vaccine as a control.

The chain joins TRBV24-1 to TRBJ2-1, with unresolved D. Germline V lookup: CDR1 KGHDR, CDR2 SFDVKD. The CDR3 has 14 amino acids. V was shortened by 0 bases and J by 5 bases, with 7 bases between the two germline ends. For the CDR3, the DNA is TGTGCCACCAGTGATTTGATTCTGAACAATGAGCAGTTCTTC. Translated: CATSDLILNNEQFF.

The rearrangement joins TRBV5-1 to TRBJ1-5, with D unresolved. Trimming removed 3 bases at V and 3 bases at J, with 13 bases between. CDR3 size: 15 residues. From germline, CDR1 is SGHRS and CDR2 YFSETQ. CDR3 nucleotides: TGCGCCAGCAGCTACGACGGATACCCCAATCAGCCCCAGCATTTT. Translation gives CASSYDGYPNQPQHF.

The chain has TRBV9 and TRBJ1-4; 9 nucleotides align to TRBD1. With V trimmed by 2 bases and J by 4 bases, 9 bases remained unmatched. Germline values: CDR1 SGDLS, CDR2 YYNGEE. CDR3 length: 17 amino acids. In DNA form, the CDR3 reads TGTGCCAGCAGCGTGAGACAGGGGGGATCTGATAATGAAAAACTGTTTTTT. Translating it yields CASSVRQGGSDNEKLFF.

This chain links TRBV14 with TRBJ1-1, with a tentative D call TRBD1 (5 bases). This CDR3 has 11 amino acids. Trimming removed 8 bases from V and 12 bases from J, with 16 bases in between. CDR1 SGHDN and CDR2 FVKESK come from the germline V gene. The CDR3 loop reads CASGAGLVTFF. The CDR3 nucleotides are TGTGCCAGCGGGGCAGGGCTTGTGACTTTCTTT.

This sequence joins TRBV11-2 and TRBJ1-2; D is uncertain. This CDR3 has 14 residues. V was cut by 3 bases and J by 8 bases, with 16 bases left in between. From germline, CDR1 is SGHAT and CDR2 FQNNGV. The CDR3 protein is CASSFDPLPRGYTF. For the CDR3, the DNA is TGTGCCAGCAGCTTCGATCCCCTACCTCGAGGCTACACCTTC. The whole variable domain, filled in from reference TRBV11-2 and TRBJ1-2, reads EAGVAQSPRYKIIEKRQSVAFWCNPISGHATLYWYQQILGQGPKLLIQFQNNGVVDDSQLPKDRFSAERLKGVDSTLKIQPAKLEDSAVYLCASSFDPLPRGYTFGSGTRLTVV.

As DNA, the CDR3 is TGCGCCAGCACCCGGACTAGCGCGGGAGATACGCAGTATTTT. This codes for CASTRTSAGDTQYF. The V call is TRBV5-1, the J call TRBJ2-3, with 9 bases matching TRBD2. With V trimmed by 6 bases and J by 5 bases, 7 bases remained unmatched. The CDR3 loop spans 14 amino acids. Germline V gene sequence: CDR1 SGHRS, CDR2 YFSETQ.

This clone occurred once. This rearrangement joins TRBV18 to TRBJ2-6, with D unresolved. V lost 3 bases and J 0 bases, leaving 9 bases between the germline ends. Germline V gene sequence: CDR1 KGHSH, CDR2 LQKENI. The CDR3 is 16 residues long. The CDR3 sequence: CASSPLFTSGANVLTF. CDR3 DNA sequence: TGTGCCAGCTCACCCCTCTTTACCTCTGGGGCCAACGTCCTGACTTTC.

The chain recombines TRBV9 with TRBJ1-1; 7 bases align to TRBD1. Per the germline V gene, CDR1 is SGDLS and CDR2 is YYNGEE. The CDR3 is made up of 14 amino acids. The J segment lost 2 bases and the V segment lost 3 bases, leaving 4 bases of the junction unmatched. This chain's CDR3 is CASSAGQYNTEAFF. DNA for the CDR3: TGTGCCAGCAGCGCGGGACAGTACAACACTGAAGCTTTCTTT.

This clone has only a few counts. This chain connects TRBV7-9 to TRBJ2-2, with 7 bases fitting TRBD1. Germline V gives CDR1 SEHNR, CDR2 FQNEAQ (reference sequence). The ends lost 4 bases at V and 6 bases at J; junction bases unmatched: 14. CDR3 length: 17 residues. The CDR3 is CASSSRSTNRGPGELFF. CDR3 nucleotide sequence: TGTGCCAGCAGCTCCCGATCGACGAACAGGGGTCCCGGGGAGCTGTTTTTT.

This clone came up once. The rearrangement links TRBV11-3 to TRBJ1-1; D call uncertain. The CDR3 is made up of 14 amino acids. CDR1 is SGHNT and CDR2 is YENEEA in the germline V gene. Trimming removed 5 bases at V and 6 bases at J, with 16 bases between. The CDR3, as DNA: TGTGCCAGCAGCGCCCAGTGGTTTCTGGCTGAAGCTTTCTTT. Protein: CASSAQWFLAEAFF.

The rearrangement joins TRBV27 to TRBJ2-3; D unclear. Germline CDR1 and CDR2: MNHEY and SMNVEV (reference sequence). The ends were cut back, 3 bases at V and 1 base at J, with 5 bases in the middle. CDR3 length: 13 amino acids. The CDR3 spells CASSFQGTDTQYF. For the CDR3, the DNA is TGTGCCAGCAGTTTTCAGGGCACAGATACGCAGTATTTT.

The chain links TRBV6-5 to TRBJ1-5; no clear D gene. Germline V gives CDR1 MNHEY, CDR2 SVGAGI. The CDR3 contains 14 residues. Trimming removed 10 bases from V and 11 bases from J, with 24 bases in between. The CDR3 nucleotides read TGTGCCACCTCCGAGTCCCAACCCGGTGAGACCCAGCATTTT. It encodes CATSESQPGETQHF.

This chain uses TRBV19 with TRBJ1-2; D might be TRBD1 (6 bases). The germline V gene has CDR1 LNHDA and CDR2 SQIVND (reference sequence). This CDR3 is built from 13 residues. Trimming shortened V by 7 bases and J by 2 bases, and 11 bases separated the two germline ends. CDR3 in DNA: TGTGCCAGTACCCCAACAGGGAACTATGGCTACACCTTC. It yields the protein CASTPTGNYGYTF.

The chain combines TRBV5-1 with TRBJ1-1; D not resolved. Trimming cost V 0 bases and J 0 bases, with 6 bases left between them. Germline V gene lookup returns CDR1 SGHRS and CDR2 YFSETQ. This CDR3 region has 14 residues. CDR3 nucleotides: TGCGCCAGCAGCTTGGGGGTGGTGAACACTGAAGCTTTCTTT. This codes for CASSLGVVNTEAFF.

CDR3 region: CAWRRLGSAPDTQYF. The CDR3 coding sequence is TGTGCCTGGAGGAGATTGGGCTCAGCGCCCGATACGCAGTATTTT. J is TRBJ2-3 and V is TRBV30; D call uncertain. V lost 3 bases and J 6 bases, leaving 19 bases between the germline ends. The CDR3 consists of 15 residues. CDR1 GTSNPN and CDR2 SVGIG come from the germline V gene (reference sequence).

The chain recombines TRBV3-1 (or the pseudogene TRBV3-2) with TRBJ2-7; possible D gene TRBD1, 6 bases. The CDR3 has 16 residues. V gave up 1 base and J gave up 7 bases, with 20 bases separating them. Germline V gene data show CDR1 as LGHDT and CDR2 as YNNKEL (reference sequence). CDR3 protein: CASSQGAAGVKGEQYF. CDR3 DNA: TGTGCCAGCAGCCAAGGGGCAGCAGGGGTAAAGGGGGAGCAGTACTTC.

This chain's CDR3 is CASSITTGRTGELFF. The CDR3 DNA follows: TGTGCCAGTAGTATAACGACAGGCCGCACCGGGGAGCTGTTTTTT. The genes are TRBV19 and TRBJ2-2; tentative D call: TRBD1 (6 bases). Germline V CDR1 and CDR2: LNHDA, SQIVND (reference sequence). V lost 2 bases and J 4 bases, leaving 11 bases between the germline ends. CDR3 length: 15 amino acids.

The chain carries TRBV11-2 and TRBJ2-4; tentative D call: TRBD2 (5 bases). The germline CDR1 and CDR2 sequences are SGHAT and FQNNGV. This CDR3 has 14 residues. Trimming took 4 bases from V and 5 from J, leaving 12 bases between them. CDR3 in DNA: TGTGCCAGCAGCTCACCCAGCGGTCAAAACATTCAGTACTTC. Amino acid sequence: CASSSPSGQNIQYF.

The rearrangement links TRBV3-1 (or the pseudogene TRBV3-2) to TRBJ2-1; TRBD1 might be the D (6 bases). The germline V gene encodes CDR1 LGHDT and CDR2 YNNKEL (reference sequence). Trimming pared 4 bases from V and 0 bases from J, leaving 10 bases between. The CDR3 sequence is 15 residues long. CDR3 bases: TGTGCCAGCAGCCCAGGGGTCGACTCCTACAATGAGCAGTTCTTC. This gives the protein CASSPGVDSYNEQFF.

The V and J genes are TRBV10-2 and TRBJ1-6; TRBD1 matches 7 bases. The trim removed 7 bases at V and 9 bases at J, leaving 6 bases unmatched. The CDR3 is 13 residues long. Germline loops: CDR1 WSHSY, CDR2 SAAADI. The CDR3 sequence: CASTRGLSSPLHF. CDR3 nucleotide sequence: TGCGCCAGCACGAGGGGGCTGTCTTCACCCCTCCACTTT.

The V call is TRBV7-8, the J call TRBJ1-5, with D perhaps matching TRBD1 (5 bases). The CDR3 is 16 amino acids. Germline V gives CDR1 SGHVS, CDR2 FQNEAQ. Between the trimmed V and J ends, which lost 5 bases and 2 bases, there was a span of 16 bases. CDR3 coding DNA: TGTGCCAGCAGCAGTGCCGGGGCGGTAGGCAATCAGCCCCAGCATTTT. Its protein product is CASSSAGAVGNQPQHF. Looking up the rest from reference TRBV7-8 and TRBJ1-5 gives the full variable domain: GAGVSQSPRYKVAKRGQDVALRCDPISGHVSLFWYQQALGQGPEFLTYFQNEAQLDKSGLPSDRFFAERPEGSVSTLKIQRTQQEDSAVYLCASSSAGAVGNQPQHFGDGTRLSIL.

The rearrangement uses TRBV12-5 and TRBJ2-7; perhaps TRBD1 as D (6 bases). The V end was cut by 5 bases, the J end by 3 bases, with 11 bases between. This CDR3 contains 13 residues. The germline V gene encodes CDR1 LGHNT and CDR2 FRNRAP. CDR3 sequence: CASGPGVSYEQYF. DNA for the CDR3: TGTGCTAGTGGTCCAGGGGTGAGCTACGAGCAGTACTTC. Supplemented by reference TRBV12-5 and TRBJ2-7, the full variable domain reads DARVTQTPRHKVTEMGQEVTMRCQPILGHNTVFWYRQTMMQGLELLAYFRNRAPLDDSGMPKDRFSAEMPDATLATLKIQPSEPRDSAVYFCASGPGVSYEQYFGPGTRLTVT.

The chain uses TRBV24-1 and TRBJ2-2; no firm D call. V lost 4 bases to trimming and J lost 2 bases, with 7 bases between them. Germline V gives CDR1 KGHDR, CDR2 SFDVKD. This CDR3 spans 14 amino acids. The CDR3 coding sequence is TGTGCCACCAGTGACCACAGTAACACCGGGGAGCTGTTTTTT. Translating gives CATSDHSNTGELFF.

The V and J genes are TRBV5-1 and TRBJ2-7, with a tentative D call TRBD2 (5 bases). V shed 0 bases and J shed 3 bases, with 10 bases lying between them. This CDR3 region has 14 residues. The V gene's germline CDR1 is SGHRS and CDR2 YFSETQ. As DNA, the CDR3 is TGCGCCAGCAGCTTGGGAGGGAGCGACTACGAGCAGTACTTC. The encoded protein is CASSLGGSDYEQYF.

The chain has TRBV27 and TRBJ1-1; D gene uncertain. Germline lookup yields CDR1 MNHEY and CDR2 SMNVEV (reference sequence). Trimming removed 6 bases at V and 1 base at J, with 6 bases between. CDR3 length: 12 residues. CDR3 in amino acids: CASRERNTEAFF. The CDR3 nucleotides are TGTGCCAGCAGGGAGAGGAACACTGAAGCTTTCTTT.